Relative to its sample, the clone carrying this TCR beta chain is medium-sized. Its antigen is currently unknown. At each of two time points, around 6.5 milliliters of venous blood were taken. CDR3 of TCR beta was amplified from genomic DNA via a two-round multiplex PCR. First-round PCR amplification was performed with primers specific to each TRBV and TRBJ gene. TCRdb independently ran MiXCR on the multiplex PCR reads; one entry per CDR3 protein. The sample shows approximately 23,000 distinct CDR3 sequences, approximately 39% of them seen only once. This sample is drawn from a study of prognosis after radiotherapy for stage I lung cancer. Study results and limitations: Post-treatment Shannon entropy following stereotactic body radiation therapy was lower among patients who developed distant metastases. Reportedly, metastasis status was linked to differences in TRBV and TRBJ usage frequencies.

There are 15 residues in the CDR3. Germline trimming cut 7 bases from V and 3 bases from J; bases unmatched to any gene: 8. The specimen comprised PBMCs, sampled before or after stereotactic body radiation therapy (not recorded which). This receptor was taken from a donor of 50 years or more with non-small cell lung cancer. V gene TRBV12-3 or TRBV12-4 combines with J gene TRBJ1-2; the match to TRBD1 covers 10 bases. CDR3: CASTEGTGVYYGYTF. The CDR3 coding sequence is TGTGCCAGCACTGAAGGGACAGGGGTGTACTATGGCTACACCTTC.